One sample yielded the 6 T cell receptor beta chains listed below, sequenced in a study of T cell responses to AZD1222 COVID-19 vaccine. Sequencing used immunoSEQ multiplex PCR; TCRdb keeps in-frame clones, though not all of them. This sample yields more than 140,000 clones, of which approximately 93% are seen a single time; less than 0.95% belongs to the top ten. The sequences come from peripheral blood, collected on day 0 of MenACWY control vaccination. The receptors shown here come from an adult in good health.

The V gene is TRBV6-2 or TRBV6-3, the J gene TRBJ1-5; D is possibly TRBD1 (6 bases). With 0 bases removed from V and 0 bases from J, the gap between germline ends came to 15 bases. Germline lookup yields CDR1 MNHEY and CDR2 SVGEGT. This CDR3 region has 18 residues. The CDR3 protein is CASSYSPAGVDSNQPQHF. The CDR3, as DNA: TGTGCCAGCAGTTACTCGCCGGCAGGGGTGGATAGCAATCAGCCCCAGCATTTT.

The gene calls are TRBV6-5 and TRBJ1-5; weak D call: TRBD1 (5 bases). Trimming cost V 6 bases and J 6 bases, with 15 bases left between them. There are 14 residues in the CDR3. Germline V lookup: CDR1 MNHEY, CDR2 SVGAGI. This CDR3 is CASSRVGVGQPQHF. DNA of the CDR3: TGTGCCAGCAGCCGGGTGGGGGTCGGTCAGCCCCAGCATTTT.

This rearrangement joins TRBV7-9 to TRBJ2-1; D is possibly TRBD2 (6 bases). Germline CDR1 is SEHNR and CDR2 is FQNEAQ (reference sequence). Trimming stripped 1 base from V and 5 bases from J, with 21 bases between. The CDR3 is 18 amino acids. The CDR3 protein is CASSLGRVKGPPHNEQFF. The CDR3 nucleotides are TGTGCCAGCAGCTTAGGGAGGGTAAAGGGCCCACCCCACAATGAGCAGTTCTTC.

This chain uses TRBV9 with TRBJ2-1; tentative D call: TRBD2 (5 bases). The CDR3 is 15 residues long. Germline loops: CDR1 SGDLS, CDR2 YYNGEE. V lost 3 bases, J lost 3 bases, and 13 bases lay in between. In DNA form, the CDR3 reads TGTGCCAGCAGCGACGGTTCCGGGAACTACAATGAGCAGTTCTTC. Its translation: CASSDGSGNYNEQFF.

The chain employs TRBV29-1 and TRBJ2-7; unclear D gene. The CDR3 is made up of 13 amino acids. Germline V gene lookup returns CDR1 SQVTM and CDR2 ANQGSEA. The V end was cut by 2 bases, the J end by 0 bases, with 8 bases between. Here the CDR3 reads CSVEIYNSYEQYF. The CDR3 DNA is TGCAGCGTTGAAATTTATAACTCCTACGAGCAGTACTTC.

CDR3 bases: TGTGCCAGCAGCCGACTAGCGGGGGGTTTCCCCTACGAGCAGTACTTC. Translated: CASSRLAGGFPYEQYF. This chain connects TRBV3-1 (or the pseudogene TRBV3-2) to TRBJ2-7; TRBD2 agrees at 13 bases. CDR1 is LGHDT and CDR2 is YNNKEL in the germline V gene (reference sequence). The CDR3 spans 16 residues. Trimming took 4 bases from V and 2 from J; bases not matched to a gene: 5.